This TCR beta chain was recorded in a study of shared clonotypes between healthy human individuals. Germline lookup yields CDR1 MGHRA and CDR2 YSYEKL. Trimming cost V 2 bases and J 5 bases, with 14 bases left between them. The CDR3 is made up of 15 amino acids. Profiling relied on immunoSEQ multiplex PCR, and the TCRdb table lists in-frame clones only, not all of them. Found here are more than 1.2 million clones, approximately 98.5% of them singletons; the top ten hold 0.36%. The clonotype was recovered from a young man in good health. This chain connects TRBV4-1 to TRBJ2-3, with D hard to call. The sequenced sample consisted of naive CD4+ T cells sorted from blood. Subset specified: CD45RA+ positively selected. The CDR3 nucleotides read TGCGCCAGCAGCCAAACCGGGCCCGTCCTAGATACGCAGTATTTT. This sequence encodes CASSQTGPVLDTQYF.